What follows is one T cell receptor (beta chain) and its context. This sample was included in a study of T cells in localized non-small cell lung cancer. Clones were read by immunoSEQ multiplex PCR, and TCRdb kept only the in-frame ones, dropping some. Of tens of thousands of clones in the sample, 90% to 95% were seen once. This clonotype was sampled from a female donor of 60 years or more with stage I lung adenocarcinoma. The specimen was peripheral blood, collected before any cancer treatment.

The CDR3 loop reads CASSLDPAGANYGYTF. The CDR3 nucleotides are TGTGCCAGCAGCTTAGATCCGGCAGGGGCTAACTATGGCTACACCTTC. V gene TRBV11-2 combines with J gene TRBJ1-2; maybe TRBD1 (6 bases). With 0 bases removed from V and 0 bases from J, the gap between germline ends came to 11 bases. The CDR3 is 16 amino acids. CDR1 is SGHAT, CDR2 FQNNGV, per germline.